The 10 T cell receptor beta chains reported below all come from one sample, sequenced in a study of glioma-infiltrating T cells. Amplification of TCR alpha and beta CDR3 regions from RNA used iRepertoire nested multiplex PCR. Each CDR3 protein gets one entry after TCRdb re-called the multiplex PCR reads with MiXCR. The sample holds 100,000 to 150,000 distinct CDR3 sequences, 20% to 25% seen once. The specimen was glioma tissue, nonneoplastic brain tissue, or PBMCs (not recorded which). These receptors were taken from a human donor with low-grade glioma or glioblastoma, undergoing nonglioma brain surgery, or in good health (not recorded which).

This clonotype was recorded many times. Possible read error: a much larger clone is one base away. This chain's CDR3 is CASSSLHTGVHEQFF. CDR3 bases: TGTGCCAGCAGCTCACTCCACACAGGGGTTCATGAGCAGTTCTTC. The chain couples TRBV27 to TRBJ2-1, with 7 positions matching TRBD1. V lost 6 bases to trimming and J lost 8 bases; unmatched junction nucleotides: 13. CDR1 is MNHEY and CDR2 is SMNVEV in the germline V gene (reference sequence). CDR3 length: 15 residues.

The sample holds many counts of this clonotype. V and J are TRBV15 and TRBJ1-5; 7 nucleotides align to TRBD1. V lost 8 bases and J lost 6; bases outside the gene matches: 7. Germline values: CDR1 LNHNV, CDR2 YYDKDF (reference sequence). The CDR3 spans 13 residues. The CDR3 protein is CATQKDRAQPQHF. The CDR3 coding sequence is TGTGCCACCCAAAAAGACAGGGCTCAGCCCCAGCATTTT.

This clonotype showed up many times. The gene calls are TRBV7-2 and TRBJ1-5, with unresolved D. Germline CDR1 reads SGHTA; CDR2 reads FQGNSA. V lost 0 bases to trimming and J lost 4 bases, with 4 bases between them. The CDR3 has 13 amino acids. CDR3 in DNA: TGTGCCAGCAGCTTAGCGAGGAATCAGCCCCAGCATTTT. Residues: CASSLARNQPQHF.

In this sample, this clonotype turned up many times. This chain uses TRBV6-6 with TRBJ1-2, with 7 bases matching TRBD1. The germline V gene has CDR1 MNHNY and CDR2 SVGAGI (reference sequence). Germline trimming cut 2 bases from V and 5 bases from J; bases unmatched to any gene: 5. This CDR3 contains 14 residues. The CDR3 sequence is CASSYQTGEYGYTF. CDR3 DNA: TGTGCCAGCAGTTACCAAACAGGGGAATATGGCTACACCTTC.

This clonotype has a count of ten or more. The chain has TRBV4-1 and TRBJ2-3; TRBD2 aligns across 15 bases. The germline V gene encodes CDR1 MGHRA and CDR2 YSYEKL. The junction had 12 bases not matched to a gene; V was cut back by 3 bases and J by 2 bases. This CDR3 is built from 20 residues. The DNA of the CDR3 is TGCGCCAGCAGCCAGCTAGCACCGGGACTAGCGGGAGGTGTCACAGATACGCAGTATTTT. Protein sequence: CASSQLAPGLAGGVTDTQYF.

The rearrangement joins TRBV4-3 to TRBJ2-7; D might be TRBD1 or TRBD2, each matching 6 bases. Trimming took 5 bases from V and 2 from J, leaving 22 bases between them. Germline CDR1 is LGHNA and CDR2 is YSLEER. The CDR3 spans 17 residues. The CDR3 sequence: CASSFSSGGSAAYEQYF. CDR3 coding DNA: TGCGCCAGCAGCTTTTCATCCGGGGGCTCTGCAGCCTACGAGCAGTACTTC.

A remark on this clonotype: It may be a read error: a sequence one base away is much more abundant. This chain links TRBV10-3 with TRBJ1-3; D might be TRBD1 (6 bases). Germline-derived CDR1 and CDR2 are ENHRY and SYGVKD. This CDR3 region has 13 residues. CDR3 amino acids: CATGDGSGNTIFF. Written as DNA, the CDR3 is TGTGCCACAGGGGACGGCTCTGGAAACACCATATTTTTT.

This chain joins TRBV7-2 and TRBJ1-3; D might be TRBD1 (6 bases). The V gene's germline CDR1 is SGHTA and CDR2 FQGNSA. The CDR3 is 19 residues long. Trimming stripped 1 base from V and 2 bases from J, with 21 bases between. The CDR3 spells CASSLDTPRQVSPGNTIYF. The CDR3 region has the DNA TGTGCCAGCAGCTTAGATACCCCCCGACAGGTCTCTCCTGGAAACACCATATATTTT.

About this clonotype itself: Its ends do not fully match the called genes, so a read error is possible. The rearrangement uses TRBV29-1 and TRBJ2-3, with 10 bases that match TRBD2. The CDR3 has 14 amino acids. Germline V gene data show CDR1 as SQVTM and CDR2 as ANQGSEA. This CDR3 reads CSVGASGSIDTQYF. The CDR3 nucleotides are TGCAGCGTTGGGGCTAGCGGGAGCATAGATACGCAGTATTTT.

A single count supports this clonotype. CDR3 in amino acids: CASIPTGISYNEQFF. The CDR3, as DNA: TGTGCCAGCATCCCAACAGGTATTTCCTACAATGAGCAGTTCTTC. The chain joins TRBV11-2 to TRBJ2-1; possibly TRBD1 for D (5 bases). Germline V gene data show CDR1 as SGHAT and CDR2 as FQNNGV. Trimming shortened V by 7 bases and J by 1 base, and 14 bases separated the two germline ends. This CDR3 is 15 amino acids long.